This T cell receptor beta chain stems from a study of blood T cell repertoires in COVID-19. Study-level background: There were acute and convalescent COVID-19 samples, and they came from the United States, Italy and Spain. From T cells, B-cell-depleted T cells, or PBMCs came the material, which was cDNA or gDNA.

Original handling: Amplification of reference gene primers provided the estimated nucleated cell counts. Sequencing was performed with immunoSEQ multiplex PCR; in TCRdb, only in-frame clones are kept and a portion is missing. For V, J and clone size, that table is used; D and trimming come from the DNA. The table records around 100,000 clones, roughly 80% of them present only once. Trimming took off 4 bases at V and 7 bases at J, with 15 bases between the two ends. CDR3 length equals 14 residues. Germline CDR1 and CDR2: SGHTS and YDEGEE. This sequence originates from an older man with acute or convalescent COVID-19. The V gene is TRBV5-8, the J gene TRBJ1-5; the D gene is possibly TRBD1 (6 bases). The sample comprised peripheral blood. The CDR3 loop reads CASSLRGPRQPQHF. CDR3 DNA sequence: TGTGCCAGCAGCCTCAGGGGCCCACGGCAGCCCCAGCATTTT.